These 18 T cell receptor beta chains came from one sample sequenced in a study of cytomegalovirus exposure and HLA in healthy donors. 60 Vbeta and 13 Jbeta primers were used in PCR. TCRdb keeps only in-frame clones here, not all; method: immunoSEQ multiplex PCR. The data show 150,000 to 200,000 clones, with about 75% seen just once and about 4.7% held by the top ten. Sequencing was performed on PBMCs. The receptors were gathered from a man aged 18 to 30 in good health and CMV-seropositive.

This clone appeared a few times. The chain couples TRBV7-3 to TRBJ2-5; D is perhaps TRBD2 (5 bases). This CDR3 has 14 amino acids. Germline V gene data show CDR1 as SGHTA and CDR2 as FQGTGA. The V end was cut by 2 bases, the J end by 3 bases, with 10 bases between. This CDR3 is CASSLPGIEETQYF. The CDR3 DNA sequence: TGTGCCAGCAGCTTACCCGGGATTGAAGAGACCCAGTACTTC.

This clone was recorded once. This chain links TRBV4-1 with TRBJ2-7; a possible D gene is TRBD1 (5 bases). The CDR3 loop spans 13 amino acids. The V gene's germline CDR1 is MGHRA and CDR2 YSYEKL. V was clipped by 0 bases and J by 6 bases, with 9 bases between them. DNA for the CDR3: TGCGCCAGCAGCCAAGAAGAAGGGGCCGAGCAGTACGTC. Translation gives CASSQEEGAEQYV.

The chain recombines TRBV15 with TRBJ1-2, with D tentatively TRBD1 (5 bases). This CDR3 region has 16 residues. Trimming left V 0 bases short and J 4 bases short, with 15 bases between. The germline V gene encodes CDR1 LNHNV and CDR2 YYDKDF (reference sequence). The chain's CDR3 is CATSRDEGVGAYGYTF. In DNA, the CDR3 is TGTGCCACCAGCAGAGATGAAGGTGTAGGGGCCTATGGCTACACCTTC.

This clone occurred once. This rearrangement joins TRBV5-1 to TRBJ2-2, with 9 bases identical to TRBD1. Germline values: CDR1 SGHRS, CDR2 YFSETQ. The CDR3 spans 17 residues. V lost 4 bases to trimming and J lost 3 bases; unmatched junction nucleotides: 10. The DNA for the CDR3 is TGCGCCAGCAGCCCGGGACAGGGCGGGGGAGACACCGGGGAGCTGTTTTTT. Protein sequence: CASSPGQGGGDTGELFF.

The rearrangement joins TRBV5-6 to TRBJ2-1, with D perhaps assigned TRBD1 or TRBD2 (6 bases each). The ends were cut back, 4 bases at V and 0 bases at J, with 14 bases in the middle. CDR3 size: 16 residues. Germline CDR1 reads SGHDT; CDR2 reads YYEEEE. The CDR3 region is CASSVGAAGSYNEQFF. The CDR3 DNA is TGTGCCAGCAGCGTGGGGGCAGCGGGCTCCTACAATGAGCAGTTCTTC.

The rearrangement links TRBV2 to TRBJ2-2, with TRBD2 matching over 8 bases. The CDR3 runs 14 residues. Germline V gene data show CDR1 as SNHLY and CDR2 as FYNNEI. The V gene end was trimmed by 6 bases and the J gene end by 1 base; junction bases not matched to a gene: 1. The chain's CDR3 is CASRGLGNTGELFF. DNA of the CDR3: TGTGCCAGCAGGGGACTAGGGAACACCGGGGAGCTGTTTTTT. The full variable domain, in which reference TRBV2 and TRBJ2-2 provide the parts outside the CDR3, is EPEVTQTPSHQVTQMGQEVILRCVPISNHLYFYWYRQILGQKVEFLVSFYNNEISEKSEIFDDQFSVERPDGSNFTLKIRSTKLEDSAMYFCASRGLGNTGELFFGEGSRLTVL.

In its sample, this clone was seen a few times. The chain uses TRBV11-1 and TRBJ2-3, with 7 bases matching TRBD1. The ends lost 5 bases at V and 1 base at J; junction bases unmatched: 3. Germline lookup yields CDR1 SGHAT and CDR2 FQDESV (reference sequence). There are 14 residues in the CDR3. The CDR3 region is CASSLGTGTDTQYF. CDR3 coding DNA: TGTGCCAGCAGCCTCGGGACAGGCACAGATACGCAGTATTTT.

J is TRBJ1-1 and V is TRBV19; D possibly corresponds to TRBD1 (6 bases). CDR1 and CDR2 (germline): LNHDA, SQIVND (reference sequence). V lost 4 bases and J 0 bases, leaving 9 bases between the germline ends. This CDR3 comprises 14 residues. The CDR3 DNA follows: TGTGCCAGTAGTAGACAGGCATTGAACACTGAAGCTTTCTTT. The encoded protein is CASSRQALNTEAFF.

The rearrangement joins TRBV29-1 to TRBJ2-7, with 13 bases matching TRBD2. After removal of 6 bases from V and 4 bases from J, the junction contained 6 bases not matched to a gene. The CDR3 extends over 14 amino acids. Per germline, CDR1 SQVTM and CDR2 ANQGSEA. Here the CDR3 reads CSVPLAGGPYEQYV. In nucleotides, the CDR3 is TGCAGCGTACCACTAGCGGGAGGGCCTTACGAGCAGTACGTC.

The J gene is TRBJ2-7, the V gene TRBV5-8; 8 positions agree with TRBD2. Germline assignment: CDR1 SGHTS and CDR2 YDEGEE. V shed 5 bases and J 3 bases; nucleotides not matched to a gene: 13. The CDR3 totals 16 residues. CDR3 sequence (DNA): TGTGCCAGCAGTTCCCAAGCGGGAGTCCTCATCTACGAGCAGTACGTC. Its protein product is CASSSQAGVLIYEQYV.

J is TRBJ2-5 and V is TRBV19; 8 bases are shared with TRBD2. Per germline, CDR1 LNHDA and CDR2 SQIVND (reference sequence). CDR3 length: 13 residues. J gave up 4 bases and V 6 bases, and 4 bases lay outside the gene matches. CDR3 nucleotide sequence: TGTGCCAGTAGCGGACTAGCCGGAGAGACCCAGTACTTC. It is translated as CASSGLAGETQYF. Together with reference TRBV19 and TRBJ2-5, the CDR3 gives the full variable domain: DGGITQSPKYLFRKEGQNVTLSCEQNLNHDAMYWYRQDPGQGLRLIYYSQIVNDFQKGDIAEGYSVSREKKESFPLTVTSAQKNPTAFYLCASSGLAGETQYFGPGTRLLVL.

V gene TRBV5-4 combines with J gene TRBJ1-3; TRBD1 is a possible D gene (5 bases). Germline V gives CDR1 SGHNT, CDR2 YYREEE (reference sequence). There are 14 residues in the CDR3. The V end lost 1 base, the J end lost 4 bases, and 9 bases lay between the germline ends. This CDR3 is CASSLRGSGNTIYF. Written as DNA, the CDR3 is TGTGCCAGCAGCTTGAGGGGTTCAGGAAACACCATATATTTT. The full variable domain, in which reference TRBV5-4 and TRBJ1-3 provide the parts outside the CDR3, is ETGVTQSPTHLIKTRGQQVTLRCSSQSGHNTVSWYQQALGQGPQFIFQYYREEENGRGNFPPRFSGLQFPNYSSELNVNALELDDSALYLCASSLRGSGNTIYFGEGSWLTVV.

The rearrangement uses TRBV5-1 and TRBJ1-1; TRBD1 agrees at 10 bases. Trimming at V came to 1 base and at J to 6 bases, leaving 9 bases not matched to a gene. This CDR3 spans 16 amino acids. Germline V gene sequence: CDR1 SGHRS, CDR2 YFSETQ. The chain's CDR3 is CASSLTSGTGVAEAFF. DNA of the CDR3: TGCGCCAGCAGCTTGACCTCCGGGACAGGGGTTGCTGAAGCTTTCTTT.

The sample holds one count of this clone. In DNA, the CDR3 is TGTGCCAGCAGCTTGGGAGGAGGACAGGGAGAAAAACTGTTTTTT. Amino acid sequence: CASSLGGGQGEKLFF. The V and J genes are TRBV7-8 and TRBJ1-4; TRBD1 matches 8 bases. In germline, CDR1 is SGHVS, CDR2 FQNEAQ. With 3 bases clipped from V and 8 bases from J, the junction kept 8 bases outside the gene matches. This CDR3 is 15 amino acids long.

V is TRBV5-1 and J is TRBJ2-3; the D gene is possibly TRBD2 (7 bases). V was shortened by 3 bases and J by 1 base, with 15 bases between the two germline ends. Germline V gives CDR1 SGHRS, CDR2 YFSETQ. CDR3 size: 16 residues. CDR3 protein: CASSSGRGAGTDTQYF. The CDR3 region has the DNA TGCGCCAGCAGCTCGGGTCGGGGGGCGGGCACAGATACGCAGTATTTT.

This clone was observed a few times. The V and J genes are TRBV6-5 and TRBJ2-2; tentatively, D is TRBD2 (6 bases). Germline CDR1 MNHEY, CDR2 SVGAGI. This CDR3 has 15 residues. V dropped 7 bases and J dropped 3 bases, with 15 bases sitting between them. The CDR3 loop is CASTPRREYTGELFF. For the CDR3, the DNA is TGTGCCAGCACCCCCAGGCGGGAATACACCGGGGAGCTGTTTTTT.

This clone appeared a few times. V usage is TRBV7-2 and J usage is TRBJ1-5; tentative D call: TRBD1 (5 bases). The CDR3 sequence is 15 residues long. V shed 2 bases and J shed 6 bases, with 14 bases lying between them. Germline-derived CDR1 and CDR2 are SGHTA and FQGNSA. The DNA for the CDR3 is TGTGCCAGCAGCTTAAGGGGAGGGGTCGGTCAGCCCCAGCATTTT. It specifies CASSLRGGVGQPQHF. The variable domain in full, completed from reference TRBV7-2 and TRBJ1-5, reads GAGVSQSPSNKVTEKGKDVELRCDPISGHTALYWYRQSLGQGLEFLIYFQGNSAPDKSGLPSDRFSAERTGGSVSTLTIQRTQQEDSAVYLCASSLRGGVGQPQHFGDGTRLSIL.

The CDR3 DNA reads TGCAGCGTTGAAGTTGGGACAGGGTCCCGCTACACCTTC. It translates to CSVEVGTGSRYTF. The chain has TRBV29-1 and TRBJ1-2; 9 bases fit TRBD1. Germline lookup yields CDR1 SQVTM and CDR2 ANQGSEA. With V trimmed by 1 base and J by 9 bases, 6 bases remained unmatched. The CDR3 sequence is 13 residues long.